The 16 T cell receptor beta chains below were found in one sample sequenced in a study of beta chain features in type 1 diabetes. Whole-study results and caveats: TCRB CDR3s from Type 1 diabetes patients were moderately but significantly shorter in all four CD4+ subsets.

Antigens for these TCRs are unknown. The study reverse transcribed the entire isolated RNA, so it sequenced expressed TCRB transcripts. Sequencing used immunoSEQ multiplex PCR; TCRdb keeps in-frame clones, though not all of them. The sample shows about 160,000 clones, roughly 8% of them seen only once. Sequencing was carried out using central memory CD4+ T cells from blood. The receptors were gathered from a man aged 18 to 35 with type 1 diabetes.

The sample holds many counts of this clone. The chain employs TRBV10-3 and TRBJ2-1; D not resolved. V lost 2 bases, J lost 6 bases, and 11 bases lay in between. Germline values: CDR1 ENHRY, CDR2 SYGVKD. This CDR3 comprises 14 residues. The CDR3 sequence is CAISEKPEFNEQFF. For the CDR3, the DNA is TGTGCCATCAGTGAGAAACCAGAATTCAATGAGCAGTTCTTC.

The V and J genes are TRBV1 and TRBJ2-1; TRBD2, the table's D call, lacks a check against the DNA. TRBV1 is marked as a pseudogene. The CDR3 is 16 amino acids. The CDR3 reads CTSSQAGTSGSNEQFF. The DNA of the CDR3 is TGCACCAGCAGCCAAGCTGGGACTAGCGGATCCAATGAGCAGTTCTTC.

This clone came up a few times. It is unclear where the CDR3 begins or ends on the DNA, so no DNA is shown, and the CDR3 is as TCRdb lists it. The chain is built from TRBV29-1 and TRBJ1-2; no check of the table's D call, TRBD1, against the DNA was made. Germline lookup yields CDR1 SQVTM and CDR2 ANQGSEA. A total of 11 residues make up the CDR3, ends included. This chain's CDR3 is CSVGQGAEGTF.

The table lists this clone with a few counts. The rearrangement uses TRBV5-4 and TRBJ2-1, with TRBD1 as a possible D gene (5 bases). CDR3 length equals 11 residues. V was cut by 2 bases and J by 9 bases, with 6 bases left in between. Germline-derived CDR1 and CDR2 are SGHNT and YYREEE (reference sequence). The CDR3 DNA reads TGTGCCAGCAGCTTCGACAGTGAGCAGTTCTTC. Translated: CASSFDSEQFF. Full variable domain (remainder filled in from reference TRBV5-4 and TRBJ2-1): ETGVTQSPTHLIKTRGQQVTLRCSSQSGHNTVSWYQQALGQGPQFIFQYYREEENGRGNFPPRFSGLQFPNYSSELNVNALELDDSALYLCASSFDSEQFFGPGTRLTVL.

This sequence joins TRBV2 and TRBJ2-6; D possibly corresponds to TRBD2 (7 bases). The germline V gene has CDR1 SNHLY and CDR2 FYNNEI. The V end was cut by 1 base, the J end by 2 bases, with 9 bases between. This CDR3 has 16 amino acids. Written as DNA, the CDR3 is TGTGCCAGCAGTGAAGAGGGGGGGACTGGGGCCAACGTCCTGACTTTC. Protein sequence: CASSEEGGTGANVLTF.

The J gene is TRBJ2-1, the V gene TRBV7-2; TRBD2 aligns across 8 bases. J was trimmed by 11 bases and V by 4 bases; bases with no gene match: 4. The length of the CDR3 is 12 residues. Per germline, CDR1 SGHTA and CDR2 FQGNSA. CDR3 DNA: TGTGCCAGCAGCTCCCAGCGGGAGAAGCAGTTCTTC. Residues: CASSSQREKQFF.

The gene calls are TRBV4-1 and TRBJ2-1; tentatively, D is TRBD1 (5 bases). The CDR3 is made up of 13 amino acids. Germline values: CDR1 MGHRA, CDR2 YSYEKL. V lost 2 bases and J lost 9, with 11 bases in between. The CDR3 sequence: CASSQLGVGEQFF. The CDR3 DNA sequence: TGCGCCAGCAGCCAATTAGGGGTTGGTGAGCAGTTCTTC.

The chain is built from TRBV7-2 and TRBJ2-7, with TRBD2 matching over 7 bases. Unmatched junction bases numbered 9, after V lost 1 base and J lost 0 bases. The CDR3 consists of 17 residues. CDR1 and CDR2 (germline): SGHTA, FQGNSA. The CDR3 loop reads CASSLGSGGGISYEQYF. CDR3 sequence (DNA): TGTGCCAGCAGCTTAGGTTCAGGCGGGGGTATCTCCTACGAGCAGTACTTC.

Only a few counts were recorded for this clone. This sequence joins TRBV19 and TRBJ2-3, with D possibly TRBD1 on 6 matching bases. Trimming removed 7 bases at V and 1 base at J, with 12 bases between. CDR3 length equals 14 residues. Germline values: CDR1 LNHDA, CDR2 SQIVND (reference sequence). Here the CDR3 reads CASTDPGGTDTQYF. DNA of the CDR3: TGTGCCAGTACAGACCCAGGGGGCACAGATACGCAGTATTTT.

V usage is TRBV18 and J usage is TRBJ2-7, with 8 bases identical to TRBD1. V shed 3 bases, J shed 7 bases, and the junction held 14 bases outside the gene matches. The CDR3 extends over 16 amino acids. The germline V gene has CDR1 KGHSH and CDR2 LQKENI. In DNA, the CDR3 is TGTGCCAGCTCACCCTACGGGGGACAGGAGACGGGGGAGCAGTACTTC. Residues: CASSPYGGQETGEQYF. The full variable domain, its missing parts supplied by reference TRBV18 and TRBJ2-7, is NAGVMQNPRHLVRRRGQEARLRCSPMKGHSHVYWYRQLPEEGLKFMVYLQKENIIDESGMPKERFSAEFPKEGPSILRIQQVVRGDSAAYFCASSPYGGQETGEQYFGPGTRLTVT.

The chain carries TRBV7-2 and TRBJ2-5; 10 bases are shared with TRBD2. CDR3 length equals 18 residues. J gave up 2 bases and V 5 bases, and 14 bases lay outside the gene matches. The germline V gene has CDR1 SGHTA and CDR2 FQGNSA. The CDR3 region is CASSHGTSAQTVQETQYF. DNA for the CDR3: TGTGCCAGCAGCCATGGGACTAGCGCTCAGACCGTACAAGAGACCCAGTACTTC.

This clone was found once. The J gene is TRBJ2-7, the V gene TRBV5-6; D might be TRBD2 (6 bases). V shed 4 bases and J shed 2 bases, with 16 bases lying between them. The CDR3 contains 15 residues. Germline V gene sequence: CDR1 SGHDT, CDR2 YYEEEE. CDR3 protein: CASSLSGGSPYEQYF. The CDR3 bases are TGTGCCAGCAGCCTTAGCGGTGGGTCCCCCTACGAGCAGTACTTC.

The V call is TRBV5-4, the J call TRBJ1-4; TRBD1 agrees at 11 bases. CDR1 is SGHNT, CDR2 YYREEE, per germline (reference sequence). The CDR3 is made up of 14 amino acids. V trimming: 4 bases; J trimming: 7 bases; junction bases outside the gene matches: 3. The CDR3 loop reads CASSTDRGREKLFF. The CDR3 coding sequence is TGTGCCAGCAGCACGGACAGGGGGCGTGAAAAACTGTTTTTT.

The chain links TRBV29-1 to TRBJ2-7, with D possibly matching TRBD2 (6 bases). The CDR3 consists of 14 residues. Germline values: CDR1 SQVTM, CDR2 ANQGSEA. V was clipped by 3 bases and J by 2 bases, with 14 bases between them. The CDR3 here is CSVDTKGTAYEQYF. Written as DNA, the CDR3 is TGCAGCGTTGATACTAAAGGGACTGCCTACGAGCAGTACTTC.

This clone occurred a few times. The V call is TRBV15, the J call TRBJ2-2; 8 positions agree with TRBD2. V lost 8 bases and J lost 0; bases outside the gene matches: 5. The CDR3 consists of 15 residues. Germline V gene lookup returns CDR1 LNHNV and CDR2 YYDKDF (reference sequence). This CDR3 reads CATRLAGTNTGELFF. The CDR3 DNA sequence: TGTGCCACCCGGTTAGCGGGGACGAACACCGGGGAGCTGTTTTTT.

The genes are TRBV9 and TRBJ1-5; tentatively, D is TRBD1 (6 bases). The V end was cut by 5 bases, the J end by 7 bases, with 13 bases between. Germline V lookup: CDR1 SGDLS, CDR2 YYNGEE. This CDR3 has 13 residues. CDR3 coding DNA: TGTGCCAGCAGTCCACGCGGGGGCCAGCCCCAGCATTTT. This gives the protein CASSPRGGQPQHF.